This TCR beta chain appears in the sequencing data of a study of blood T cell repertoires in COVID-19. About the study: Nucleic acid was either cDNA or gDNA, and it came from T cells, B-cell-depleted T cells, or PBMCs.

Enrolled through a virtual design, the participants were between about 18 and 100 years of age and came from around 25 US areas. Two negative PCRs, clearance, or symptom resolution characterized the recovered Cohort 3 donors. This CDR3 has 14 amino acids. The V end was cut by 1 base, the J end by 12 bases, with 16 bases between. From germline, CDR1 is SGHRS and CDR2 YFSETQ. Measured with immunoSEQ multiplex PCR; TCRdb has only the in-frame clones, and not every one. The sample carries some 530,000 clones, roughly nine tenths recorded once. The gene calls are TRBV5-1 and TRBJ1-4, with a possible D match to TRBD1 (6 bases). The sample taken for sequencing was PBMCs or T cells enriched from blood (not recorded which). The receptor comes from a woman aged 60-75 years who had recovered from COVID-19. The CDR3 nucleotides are TGCGCCAGCAGCTTGACTACAGGGATGACAGAACTGTTTTTT. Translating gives CASSLTTGMTELFF.